Shown below are 31 T cell receptor beta chains from a single sample sequenced in a study of blood T cells in healthy people across ages. The use of a sample-barcoded 5' primer and a J-beta primer mix characterized a second PCR of roughly 6 to 11 cycles. TCRdb re-called the 5' RACE reads through MiXCR, storing one row per CDR3 protein. Of 850,000 to 1,000,000 distinct CDR3 sequences listed, roughly 51% are singletons. The sequenced material came from blood. The receptors were sampled from a woman aged 55-75 years in good health.

This clonotype was seen a handful of times. The chain links TRBV12-3 or TRBV12-4 to TRBJ2-7; D gene ambiguous. The germline V and J ends were trimmed by 4 bases and 3 bases, with 7 bases remaining between them. The CDR3 covers 12 residues. The DNA of the CDR3 is TGTGCCAGCAGTTGGCAGTTCTACGAGCAGTACTTC. It translates to CASSWQFYEQYF.

CDR3 region: CASSQGVRGDTQYF. CDR3 DNA: TGCGCCAGCAGCCAAGGGGTCAGGGGAGATACGCAGTATTTT. The chain combines TRBV4-1 with TRBJ2-3; D might be TRBD1 (6 bases). Germline CDR1 is MGHRA and CDR2 is YSYEKL. The CDR3 is made up of 14 amino acids. Trimming pared 1 base from V and 5 bases from J, leaving 10 bases between.

This clonotype occurred once. The J gene is TRBJ1-1, the V gene TRBV29-1; D uncertain. The CDR3 has 14 residues. Per germline, CDR1 SQVTM and CDR2 ANQGSEA. V lost 3 bases to trimming and J lost 2 bases, with 13 bases between them. The CDR3 loop reads CSVETAGKNTEAFF. In DNA form, the CDR3 reads TGCAGCGTTGAGACGGCAGGCAAAAACACTGAAGCTTTCTTT.

There are a few counts of this clonotype. V usage is TRBV29-1 and J usage is TRBJ2-5, with D perhaps given as TRBD1 or TRBD2 (5 bases each). Germline CDR1 and CDR2: SQVTM and ANQGSEA. V lost 7 bases and J 5 bases, leaving 17 bases between the germline ends. The CDR3 is 13 residues long. The chain's CDR3 is CSAEDGGGETQYF. The CDR3 nucleotides are TGCAGCGCCGAAGATGGGGGTGGGGAGACCCAGTACTTC.

The chain uses TRBV11-2 and TRBJ1-5; 9 nucleotides agree with TRBD1. Germline CDR1 reads SGHAT; CDR2 reads FQNNGV. J gave up 6 bases and V 5 bases, and 11 bases lay outside the gene matches. CDR3 length: 16 amino acids. The CDR3 loop reads CASSVPRDREFQPQHF. CDR3 nucleotide sequence: TGTGCCAGCAGCGTGCCCCGGGACAGGGAATTTCAGCCCCAGCATTTT.

V is TRBV12-3 or TRBV12-4 and J is TRBJ1-2, with D possibly being TRBD1 (5 bases). Trimming removed 6 bases from V and 4 bases from J, with 18 bases in between. The CDR3 sequence is 15 residues long. The CDR3 nucleotides are TGTGCCAGCAGCCAAAGGGGCGGGTTAGGCTATGGCTACACCTTC. Its protein product is CASSQRGGLGYGYTF.

The chain is built from TRBV4-3 and TRBJ2-4; D gene unclear. This CDR3 contains 17 residues. The germline V gene encodes CDR1 LGHNA and CDR2 YSLEER. Trimming took off 0 bases at V and 3 bases at J, with 15 bases between the two ends. In nucleotides, the CDR3 is TGCGCCAGCAGCCAAGATTTCGGCCAATTTGGCAAAAACATTCAGTACTTC. Amino acids: CASSQDFGQFGKNIQYF.

The chain joins TRBV6-5 to TRBJ1-1, with D perhaps matching TRBD1 (6 bases). V shed 4 bases and J shed 4 bases, with 16 bases lying between them. This CDR3 spans 15 amino acids. Germline CDR1 reads MNHEY; CDR2 reads SVGAGI. The CDR3 nucleotides are TGTGCCAGCAGTTTTGCTCAGGGGTCGGTCACTGAAGCTTTCTTT. Amino acids: CASSFAQGSVTEAFF.

This clonotype has only one observation. No DNA is shown, since the ends of the CDR3 on it are uncertain; the CDR3 is the one TCRdb lists. The V and J genes are TRBV4-1 and TRBJ1-1; TRBD1, the table's D call, lacks a check against the DNA. The germline CDR1 and CDR2 sequences are MGHRA and YSYEKL. The CDR3 spans 15 residues, counting both ends. Here the CDR3 reads CASSQDFRGRTEAFF.

The CDR3 here is CASSQAPPGGPTDTQYF. In DNA, the CDR3 is TGTGCCAGCAGCCAAGCTCCCCCGGGAGGGCCGACAGATACGCAGTATTTT. The genes are TRBV4-2 and TRBJ2-3; 8 bases match TRBD2. The CDR3 totals 17 residues. CDR1 LGHNA and CDR2 YNFKEQ come from the germline V gene. V was clipped by 1 base and J by 3 bases; unmatched bases: 9.

The chain carries TRBV6-1 and TRBJ1-1; D unclear. There are 10 residues in the CDR3. Germline V gene data show CDR1 as MNHNS and CDR2 as SASEGT. The ends were cut back, 6 bases at V and 5 bases at J, with 4 bases in the middle. DNA for the CDR3: TGTGCCAGCAGGGTAACTGAAGCTTTCTTT. This sequence encodes CASRVTEAFF.

This clonotype was counted at least ten times. An end of the junction does not agree with germline; a read error may underlie this. The chain joins TRBV5-1 to TRBJ2-3, with no clear D. Germline loops: CDR1 SGHRS, CDR2 YFSETQ. This CDR3 is 12 amino acids long. The CDR3: CASSLGEDTQYF. As DNA, the CDR3 is TGTGCCAGCAGCTTAGGCGAGGATACGCAGTATTTT.

This chain links TRBV20-1 with TRBJ2-1; D is possibly TRBD2 (5 bases). The V end lost 6 bases, the J end lost 5 bases, and 14 bases lay between the germline ends. CDR3 length: 13 residues. Germline V gene data show CDR1 as DFQATT and CDR2 as SNEGSKA (reference sequence). DNA for the CDR3: TGCAGTGCCACTCGGGGTTACAACAATGAGCAGTTCTTC. Amino acids: CSATRGYNNEQFF.

The chain employs TRBV4-1 and TRBJ2-1; either TRBD1 or TRBD2 may fit D (5 bases each). Germline lookup yields CDR1 MGHRA and CDR2 YSYEKL. CDR3 length: 13 amino acids. Trimming took 4 bases from V and 9 from J, leaving 13 bases between them. The CDR3 reads CASSPPGTSEQFF. The CDR3 nucleotides read TGCGCCAGCAGCCCGCCCGGGACGAGTGAGCAGTTCTTC.

There are a few counts of this clonotype. The genes are TRBV7-2 and TRBJ2-5; the D gene is possibly TRBD2 (6 bases). The CDR3 is made up of 14 amino acids. The germline V gene encodes CDR1 SGHTA and CDR2 FQGNSA. With 3 bases removed from V and 4 bases from J, the gap between germline ends came to 12 bases. CDR3 bases: TGTGCCAGCAGCTTGGAGACGGGAGCAGAGACCCAGTACTTC. Its protein is CASSLETGAETQYF.

This clonotype was picked up a small number of times. CDR3 sequence: CASSLSQGSTQETQYF. CDR3 DNA sequence: TGTGCCAGCAGTTTATCGCAGGGGTCAACCCAAGAGACCCAGTACTTC. The chain is built from TRBV27 and TRBJ2-5; a possible D gene is TRBD1 (6 bases). The germline V and J ends were trimmed by 0 bases and 1 base, with 12 bases remaining between them. Germline CDR1 is MNHEY and CDR2 is SMNVEV (reference sequence). The length of the CDR3 is 16 residues.

The chain joins TRBV20-1 to TRBJ2-5; TRBD2 is a possible D gene (7 bases). The CDR3 is 16 residues long. V dropped 6 bases and J dropped 11 bases, with 31 bases sitting between them. Per germline, CDR1 DFQATT and CDR2 SNEGSKA (reference sequence). CDR3 sequence: CSAPMPEGTQAGEQYF. CDR3 bases: TGCAGTGCCCCAATGCCGGAGGGGACACAGGCGGGAGAGCAGTACTTC.

The rearrangement joins TRBV7-9 to TRBJ1-2; perhaps TRBD1 as D (6 bases). The CDR3 is made up of 13 amino acids. V was cut by 8 bases and J by 4 bases, with 14 bases left in between. Germline V gives CDR1 SEHNR, CDR2 FQNEAQ (reference sequence). CDR3 in DNA: TGTGCCAGCGGAGGGGGAGACGGCTATGGCTACACCTTC. As protein: CASGGGDGYGYTF.

This sequence joins TRBV27 and TRBJ2-5; D ambiguous. This CDR3 spans 13 amino acids. Trimming took off 6 bases at V and 5 bases at J, with 13 bases between the two ends. From germline, CDR1 is MNHEY and CDR2 SMNVEV (reference sequence). The CDR3 is CASSALGSETQYF. DNA of the CDR3: TGTGCCAGCAGCGCCCTGGGATCGGAGACCCAGTACTTC.

This clonotype was picked up a small number of times. V and J are TRBV6-2 or TRBV6-3 and TRBJ2-4; D remains ambiguous. Germline assignment: CDR1 MNHEY and CDR2 SVGEGT. The germline V and J ends were trimmed by 9 bases and 0 bases, with 15 bases remaining between them. The CDR3 length is 15 residues. CDR3 in DNA: TGTGCCAGTAAAAAACGAAATCTAGCCAAAAACATTCAGTACTTC. As protein: CASKKRNLAKNIQYF.

About this clonotype itself: One junction end disagrees with the germline gene, perhaps due to a read error. DNA for the CDR3: TGTACCAGCAGCCAAGACCCCACAGATACGCAGTATTTT. It translates to CTSSQDPTDTQYF. The V and J genes are TRBV4-2 and TRBJ2-3; D is uncertain. Germline lookup yields CDR1 LGHNA and CDR2 YNFKEQ. The CDR3 length is 13 residues.

The V gene is TRBV30, the J gene TRBJ2-7; possibly TRBD2 for D (6 bases). The V gene's germline CDR1 is GTSNPN and CDR2 SVGIG (reference sequence). The CDR3 has 12 amino acids. Trimming pared 5 bases from V and 12 bases from J, leaving 20 bases between. CDR3 loop: CAWEGYGGPGYF. The CDR3 DNA follows: TGTGCCTGGGAAGGCTACGGGGGACCGGGGTACTTC.

This chain uses TRBV16 with TRBJ2-1, with TRBD2 matching over 11 bases. The germline V gene encodes CDR1 KGHSY and CDR2 FQNENV. Losses at the gene ends were 3 bases for V and 7 bases for J; bases not matched to a gene: 5. The CDR3 runs 15 residues. The CDR3: CASSQITSGGNEQFF. As DNA, the CDR3 is TGTGCCAGCAGCCAGATCACTAGCGGGGGAAATGAGCAGTTCTTC.

V is TRBV20-1 and J is TRBJ1-1, with D hard to call. Trimming removed 4 bases at V and 4 bases at J, with 10 bases between. Germline values: CDR1 DFQATT, CDR2 SNEGSKA (reference sequence). This CDR3 spans 12 amino acids. CDR3 protein: CSANVAGTEAFF. CDR3 in DNA: TGCAGTGCTAATGTGGCAGGCACTGAAGCTTTCTTT.

Written as DNA, the CDR3 is TGTGCCAGCAGAAAAAGGACTAGCGGGAGGATGTGGGAGACCCAGTACTTC. This encodes CASRKRTSGRMWETQYF. The chain couples TRBV21-1 to TRBJ2-5; TRBD2 is the table's D call, not checked against the DNA. TRBV21-1 is a recognized pseudogene. The CDR3 totals 17 residues.

A few counts support this clonotype. This rearrangement joins TRBV18 to TRBJ2-7; D might be TRBD1 or TRBD2, each matching 6 bases. V shed 1 base and J shed 0 bases, with 19 bases lying between them. The germline gives CDR1 KGHSH, CDR2 LQKENI. The CDR3 is made up of 18 amino acids. The CDR3 sequence: CASSPLRGLVPSSYEQYF. In nucleotides, the CDR3 is TGTGCCAGCTCACCACTCCGGGGGCTTGTCCCGAGCTCCTACGAGCAGTACTTC.

The chain combines TRBV9 with TRBJ1-6; D is uncertain. This CDR3 contains 16 residues. V gave up 4 bases and J gave up 0 bases, with 11 bases separating them. Germline V lookup: CDR1 SGDLS, CDR2 YYNGEE. The CDR3 loop reads CASSSPQSSYNSPLHF. The CDR3, as DNA: TGTGCCAGCAGCTCCCCCCAGAGCTCCTATAATTCACCCCTCCACTTT.

J is TRBJ2-1 and V is TRBV9, with 10 bases aligning to TRBD2. CDR1 is SGDLS and CDR2 is YYNGEE in the germline V gene. This CDR3 has 14 residues. J was trimmed by 6 bases and V by 1 base; bases with no gene match: 1. For the CDR3, the DNA is TGTGCCAGCAGCGTACTAGCGGGAGCCAATGAGCAGTTCTTC. Translated, it gives CASSVLAGANEQFF.

The chain is built from TRBV11-3 and TRBJ1-3, with a tentative D call TRBD1 (5 bases). Between the trimmed V and J ends, which lost 5 bases and 0 bases, there was a span of 5 bases. CDR1 and CDR2 (germline): SGHNT, YENEEA. The CDR3 extends over 13 amino acids. CDR3 sequence reads: CASSGGSGNTIYF. DNA for the CDR3: TGTGCCAGCAGCGGGGGCTCTGGAAACACCATATATTTT.

The chain carries TRBV4-1 and TRBJ2-5, with 8 positions matching TRBD1. The J call is in doubt because the DNA end fits TRBJ2-7 better. CDR1 and CDR2 (germline): MGHRA, YSYEKL. The CDR3 is made up of 16 amino acids. The CDR3 DNA reads as TGCGCCAGCAGCCGAGGACAGGGTGGGGGGATTTCCGAGCAGTACTTC. Translating it yields CASSRGQGGGISEQYF.

The gene calls are TRBV6-2 or TRBV6-3 and TRBJ1-5, with D uncertain. Germline CDR1 MNHEY, CDR2 SVGEGT. The CDR3 sequence is 14 residues long. V shed 2 bases and J shed 2 bases, with 7 bases lying between them. The CDR3 DNA sequence: TGTGCCAGCAGTTACGCGGGCCGCAATCAGCCCCAGCATTTT. It translates to CASSYAGRNQPQHF.